These T cell receptor beta chains were read from a single sample in a study of blood T cell repertoires in COVID-19. TCRdb keeps only in-frame clones here, not all; method: immunoSEQ multiplex PCR. Of 270,000 or so clones listed, approximately 77% are singletons. Sequenced material: peripheral blood. These receptors came from a woman aged 18-35 years with acute or convalescent COVID-19. CDR3s include the opening cysteine and the closing phenylalanine or tryptophan. A D gene is named only where the DNA matches it firmly. Clone size is shown for a subset of rows, as once, few, many or a class of expanded clone.

v_gene,j_gene,d_gene,abundance,CDR3nt,CDR3aa
TRBV7-2,TRBJ2-7,-,-,TGTGCCAGCAGCTTAGGGCCTAGTTCCTACGAGCAGTACTTC,CASSLGPSSYEQYF
TRBV19,TRBJ2-7,TRBD2,-,TGTGCCAGTAGTTGGACTAGCGGGAGCCCCGAGCAGTACTTC,CASSWTSGSPEQYF
TRBV19,TRBJ1-5,-,-,TGTGCCAGTACCCCGTTCCCGGGCAATCAGCCCCAGCATTTT,CASTPFPGNQPQHF
TRBV15,TRBJ1-6,-,-,TGTGCCACCAGCGGAAGGGGGGGGAAGGGGCACTCCTATAATTCACCCCTCCACTTT,CATSGRGGKGHSYNSPLHF
TRBV6-5,TRBJ2-7,TRBD1,few,TGTGCCAGCGCCCGGACAGGGCGAGAGCAGTACTTC,CASARTGREQYF
TRBV10-3,TRBJ2-7,TRBD1,-,TGTGCCATCAGTGAGTCGAAAAATATCCGACAGGGGCACTACTCCTACGAGCAGTACTTC,CAISESKNIRQGHYSYEQYF
TRBV28,TRBJ2-7,-,-,TGTGCCAGCAGTCCTCTCTTTTCCGGGCAGTACTTC,CASSPLFSGQYF
TRBV2,TRBJ2-3,TRBD2,-,TGTGCCAGCAGTCGGGGACTAGCGGGAGGGCCAATGTTTGCAGATACGCAGTATTTT,CASSRGLAGGPMFADTQYF
TRBV5-4,TRBJ2-1,TRBD2,-,TGTGCCAGCAACCCTAGCGGGAGCTCCTACAATGAGCAGTTCTTC,CASNPSGSSYNEQFF
TRBV23-1,TRBJ2-3,TRBD1,-,TGCGCCAGCAGTCCTATACGGACAGGGGGCAAAGATACGCAGTATTTT,CASSPIRTGGKDTQYF
TRBV7-8,TRBJ2-3,-,-,TGTGCCAGCAGCTTAAGCCTCCCCCCAGATACGCAGTATTTT,CASSLSLPPDTQYF
TRBV27,TRBJ2-7,-,-,TGTGCCAGCAGTTTATGGCCAGAACCCCTCGAGCAGTACTTC,CASSLWPEPLEQYF
TRBV3-1/TRBV3-2,TRBJ2-1,TRBD2,many,TGTGCCAGCAGCCAAGTACTTTTGACTAGCGGGGCCTACAATGAGCAGTTCTTC,CASSQVLLTSGAYNEQFF
TRBV3-1/TRBV3-2,TRBJ2-5,TRBD2,once,TGTGCCAGCAGTCTTAGCGGGAGGGCAGTAGAGACCCAGTACTTC,CASSLSGRAVETQYF
TRBV4-1,TRBJ2-1,TRBD2,-,TGCGCCAGCAGCCACGGACTAGCGGGAGTTATTTACAATGAGCAGTTCTTC,CASSHGLAGVIYNEQFF
TRBV27,TRBJ2-3,-,-,TGTGCCAGCAGTTTATCCTGGGGGAGGCGGGGAGGCTTTTTTTTGGATACGCAGTATTTT,CASSLSWGRRGGFFLDTQYF
TRBV20-1,TRBJ2-1,-,-,TGCAGTGCGGAACTAGAGGATGAGCAGTTCTTC,CSAELEDEQFF
TRBV28,TRBJ2-4,TRBD2,-,TGTGCCAGCAGTTTGTGGGTGCGGGAGATAGAAAACATTCAGTACTTC,CASSLWVREIENIQYF
TRBV5-1,TRBJ1-1,TRBD1,-,TGCGCCAGCAGCGTCGGACAGGAGGGTGGAAGGACTGAAGCTTTCTTT,CASSVGQEGGRTEAFF
TRBV9,TRBJ2-1,TRBD2,-,TGTGCCAGCAGCGTAGCGTGGACTAGCAGTGAGCAGTTCTTC,CASSVAWTSSEQFF
TRBV4-1,TRBJ2-3,TRBD2,-,TGCGCCAGCAGCCAAGAAGCGGGAGGTTTAGTGGATACGCAGTATTTT,CASSQEAGGLVDTQYF
TRBV10-3,TRBJ2-1,TRBD2,-,TGTGCCATCAGCCCCGATGGACTAGCGGGAGGGCCGGATGAGCAGTTCTTC,CAISPDGLAGGPDEQFF
TRBV7-9,TRBJ1-1,-,-,TGTGCCAGCAGCACCCACAGGGATCGCACTGAAGCTTTCTTT,CASSTHRDRTEAFF
TRBV2,TRBJ2-1,TRBD2,-,TGTGCCAGCAGGGGGGGGACGGGAAGATACAATGAGCAGTTCTTC,CASRGGTGRYNEQFF
TRBV18,TRBJ2-7,-,-,TGTGCCAGCTCCGGCGGGGCGAGACAGGGCGCCTACGAGCAGTACTTC,CASSGGARQGAYEQYF
TRBV2,TRBJ2-7,-,-,TGTGCCAGCAGTGATGTAATCGAGCAGTACTTC,CASSDVIEQYF
TRBV7-9,TRBJ2-7,TRBD1,-,TGTGCCAGCAGCTTAACGACAGGGACACACTACGAGCAGTACTTC,CASSLTTGTHYEQYF
TRBV7-2,TRBJ2-7,TRBD2,-,TGTGCCAGCAGCTCACACTGGTGGACTAGCGGGATGAGCTCCTACGAGCAGTACTTC,CASSSHWWTSGMSSYEQYF
TRBV27,TRBJ2-3,-,-,TGTGCCAGCAGTCCGGGCACAGATACGCAGTATTTT,CASSPGTDTQYF
TRBV7-9,TRBJ1-1,-,-,TGTGCCAGCAGCTTGTCGGGATCGGGCACTGAAGCTTTCTTT,CASSLSGSGTEAFF
TRBV4-3,TRBJ2-2,-,once,TGCGCCAGCAGCCAAGATCGGGAGCGGTTCACCGGGGAGCTGTTTTTT,CASSQDRERFTGELFF
TRBV4-1,TRBJ2-3,-,-,TGCGCCAGCAGCCAAGGCGGTATCTTAGATACGCAGTATTTT,CASSQGGILDTQYF
TRBV6-6,TRBJ1-1,TRBD1,few,TGTGCCAGCAGTTATCCCGACAGGGCAGGGGTTGAAGCTTTCTTT,CASSYPDRAGVEAFF
TRBV5-5,TRBJ1-5,TRBD1,few,TGTGCCAGCAGGCTAGGACAGGAGTATAGCAATCAGCCCCAGCATTTT,CASRLGQEYSNQPQHF
TRBV9,TRBJ1-1,-,-,TGTGCCAGCAGCGTAGCGGGAACCAAGAACACTGAAGCTTTCTTT,CASSVAGTKNTEAFF
TRBV13,TRBJ2-7,-,-,TGTGCCAGCAGCTTCGGGGGAGAGATCTCCTACGAGCAGTACTTC,CASSFGGEISYEQYF
TRBV3-1/TRBV3-2,TRBJ2-7,-,-,TGTGCCAGCAGCCCAAGTGGGGCCACGAGGAGTTACGAGCAGTACTTC,CASSPSGATRSYEQYF